A single sample is the source of the 13 T cell receptor beta chains below, sequenced in a study of cytomegalovirus exposure and HLA in healthy donors. Clones were read by immunoSEQ multiplex PCR, and TCRdb kept only the in-frame ones, dropping some. The sample has more than 140,000 clones; around 90% are singletons. Specimen: PBMCs. The receptors here all came from a woman aged 18-29 years in good health and CMV-seropositive.

The chain combines TRBV19 with TRBJ2-1; the match to TRBD2 covers 10 bases. The V segment lost 6 bases and the J segment 8 bases; nucleotides outside the gene matches: 7. The CDR3 covers 14 residues. Germline V gene lookup returns CDR1 LNHDA and CDR2 SQIVND (reference sequence). The CDR3 bases are TGTGCCAGTAGACCTAGCGGGAGTGGCGATGAGCAGTTCTTC. Residues: CASRPSGSGDEQFF.

The chain joins TRBV15 to TRBJ2-7; D perhaps matches TRBD1 (5 bases). Germline-derived CDR1 and CDR2 are LNHNV and YYDKDF (reference sequence). The V end lost 2 bases, the J end lost 4 bases, and 15 bases lay between the germline ends. The CDR3 spans 15 residues. The CDR3, as DNA: TGTGCCACCAGCAGATCCCGAGGTGACAGATACGAGCAGTACTTC. Translated, it gives CATSRSRGDRYEQYF.

The V and J genes are TRBV5-1 and TRBJ2-3, with D perhaps matching TRBD2 (5 bases). In germline, CDR1 is SGHRS, CDR2 YFSETQ. The CDR3 spans 13 residues. V lost 3 bases and J 4 bases, leaving 9 bases between the germline ends. The CDR3 bases are TGCGCCAGCAGCTGGCGGGTAGCAGATACGCAGTATTTT. This sequence encodes CASSWRVADTQYF.

This chain uses TRBV29-1 with TRBJ2-2, with 8 nucleotides matching TRBD1. Germline V CDR1 and CDR2: SQVTM, ANQGSEA. This CDR3 has 14 residues. Trimming cost V 3 bases and J 2 bases; bases outside gene matches: 2. CDR3 DNA sequence: TGCAGCGTTGACAGGGGGCGTAACACCGGGGAGCTGTTTTTT. It is translated as CSVDRGRNTGELFF.

The chain is built from TRBV5-1 and TRBJ2-3, with TRBD2 matching over 11 bases. CDR3 length: 17 residues. V lost 0 bases to trimming and J lost 4 bases; unmatched junction nucleotides: 7. Per germline, CDR1 SGHRS and CDR2 YFSETQ. The CDR3, as DNA: TGCGCCAGCAGCTTGGAAGTAGCGGGAGGGCCTTCAGATACGCAGTATTTT. It translates to CASSLEVAGGPSDTQYF. The complete variable domain, with remaining parts taken from reference TRBV5-1 and TRBJ2-3, reads KAGVTQTPRYLIKTRGQQVTLSCSPISGHRSVSWYQQTPGQGLQFLFEYFSETQRNKGNFPGRFSGRQFSNSRSEMNVSTLELGDSALYLCASSLEVAGGPSDTQYFGPGTRLTVL.

The V call is TRBV2, the J call TRBJ1-5; weak D call: TRBD1 (5 bases). Germline V lookup: CDR1 SNHLY, CDR2 FYNNEI. This CDR3 is built from 14 residues. Trimming removed 7 bases at V and 5 bases at J, with 15 bases between. The CDR3 sequence: CASTSAGGDQPQHF. The DNA of the CDR3 is TGTGCCAGCACATCGGCCGGGGGAGATCAGCCCCAGCATTTT.

This clone was recorded at least ten times. This rearrangement joins TRBV7-2 to TRBJ1-5; no clear D. There are 15 residues in the CDR3. Germline V gene sequence: CDR1 SGHTA, CDR2 FQGNSA. The V end lost 4 bases, the J end lost 1 base, and 11 bases lay between the germline ends. The CDR3 loop reads CASSSTFSSNQPQHF. The DNA for the CDR3 is TGTGCCAGCAGCTCGACTTTCTCCAGCAATCAGCCCCAGCATTTT.

V is TRBV6-1 and J is TRBJ2-7; TRBD1 matches at 9 bases. V trimming: 8 bases; J trimming: 12 bases; junction bases outside the gene matches: 14. Germline V CDR1 and CDR2: MNHNS, SASEGT. This CDR3 is 13 amino acids long. The CDR3 reads CASGDRASNMLYF. Here the CDR3 DNA reads TGTGCCAGCGGGGACAGGGCATCAAACATGCTGTACTTC.

The chain is built from TRBV9 and TRBJ2-2; 8 positions match TRBD2. CDR3 size: 17 residues. After removal of 0 bases from V and 7 bases from J, the junction contained 11 bases not matched to a gene. Germline V gene data show CDR1 as SGDLS and CDR2 as YYNGEE. CDR3 in amino acids: CASSVEGSGGPFGELFF. For the CDR3, the DNA is TGTGCCAGCAGCGTAGAAGGATCGGGAGGGCCCTTCGGGGAGCTGTTTTTT.

V is TRBV29-1 and J is TRBJ2-7; D gene ambiguous. The V gene lost 5 bases and the J gene lost 3 bases, with 8 bases spanning the gap. In germline, CDR1 is SQVTM, CDR2 ANQGSEA. The CDR3 covers 11 residues. CDR3 DNA: TGCAGCGTTTCCAGAAGCTACGAGCAGTACTTC. It translates to CSVSRSYEQYF.

The chain uses TRBV5-1 and TRBJ2-1, with 9 bases matching TRBD2. This CDR3 contains 14 residues. CDR1 is SGHRS and CDR2 is YFSETQ in the germline V gene. The J segment lost 5 bases and the V segment lost 7 bases, leaving 7 bases of the junction unmatched. The CDR3 DNA is TGCGCCAGCCGTTTAGCGGGAGACCACAATGAGCAGTTCTTC. Translating it yields CASRLAGDHNEQFF. Based on the CDR3 plus reference TRBV5-1 and TRBJ2-1, the full variable domain is KAGVTQTPRYLIKTRGQQVTLSCSPISGHRSVSWYQQTPGQGLQFLFEYFSETQRNKGNFPGRFSGRQFSNSRSEMNVSTLELGDSALYLCASRLAGDHNEQFFGPGTRLTVL.

The chain has TRBV21-1 and TRBJ2-2; the table assigns TRBD1, which was not confirmed against the DNA. TRBV21-1 is listed as a pseudogene. The CDR3 totals 17 residues. CDR3 sequence (DNA): TGTGCCAGCAGCAAAGCGAAAGGGACAGACCCTACCGGGGAGCTGTTTTTT. It yields the protein CASSKAKGTDPTGELFF.

The genes are TRBV2 and TRBJ2-7; possibly TRBD2 for D (6 bases). Looked up from germline, CDR1 is SNHLY and CDR2 is FYNNEI. The CDR3 has 14 residues. V was clipped by 1 base and J by 2 bases, with 9 bases between them. The CDR3 loop is CASSEEAGPYEQYF. The CDR3 nucleotides are TGTGCCAGCAGTGAAGAGGCGGGACCCTACGAGCAGTACTTC.